The clone carrying this T cell receptor (beta chain) has just a few counts. Its antigen remains unknown. In making TCR cDNA, 5'RACE template switching added a universal primer site and UMIs to it. TCRdb passed the 5' RACE reads through MiXCR, listing each CDR3 protein once. This sample carries about 430,000 distinct CDR3 sequences, under 20% of them seen once, and the ten largest clones take roughly a sixth. This specimen belongs to a study of T cells after yellow fever vaccination. General study findings and limits: Clonotypes found in both CD4 and CD8 compartments made up a small share. Sorted repertoires could include abundant contaminating clonotypes from bulk cells.

The CDR3 length is 13 residues. V dropped 2 bases and J dropped 7 bases, with 11 bases sitting between them. CDR1 is MNHNY, CDR2 SVGAGI, per germline (reference sequence). This material consisted of PBMCs, taken before the yellow fever booster vaccination. The chain recombines TRBV6-6 with TRBJ1-2, with a possible D match to TRBD1 (6 bases). This receptor was taken from a man aged 18 to 29 who received the YFV17D yellow fever vaccine. DNA of the CDR3: TGTGCCAGCAGTTACCGGGACAATCCTGGCTACACCTTC. Its translation is CASSYRDNPGYTF.